This T cell receptor beta chain was obtained from a study of T cell repertoires in cytomegalovirus infection. At the level of the study: As its CMV epitopes, the study selected recently identified HLA-C-restricted and well-studied HLA-B-restricted targets. CMV infection together with matching HLA type was indicated by public TCR beta signatures. Points from the study as a whole: The ex vivo response was dominated by HLA-C-restricted CMV-specific TCR beta clonotypes. Using cumulative public TCR beta family frequency, the authors identified those who carried CMV together with the relevant HLA.

CDR1 DFQATT and CDR2 SNEGSKA come from the germline V gene (reference sequence). The J segment lost 3 bases and the V segment lost 4 bases, leaving 9 bases of the junction unmatched. This CDR3 spans 15 amino acids. TCRdb redid the calling of the reads with MiXCR, one entry per CDR3 protein. The sample includes more than 250,000 distinct CDR3 sequences, 25% of them seen just once. Note on this clonotype: Its antigen is undetermined.

Sequenced material: cultured PBMCs, taken from culture after CMV antigen stimulation. This TCR was recovered from a human donor in good health (CMV status not recorded). Some clones in this sample may be carry-over from other donors' samples. The chain combines TRBV20-1 with TRBJ2-4; TRBD2 agrees at 7 bases. The CDR3 sequence: CSANLLASVKNIQYF. CDR3 bases: TGCAGTGCTAACCTACTAGCGTCAGTCAAAAACATTCAGTACTTC.